The 27 T cell receptor beta chains below all came from one sample that was sequenced in a study of OX40 agonist ivuxolimab in advanced cancers. Profiled with immunoSEQ multiplex PCR; TCRdb holds only in-frame clones, not every one. There are 100,000 or so clones in the sample; roughly 90% occur only once, and about 3.4% lies in the top ten. This specimen consisted of CD4+ or CD8+ T cells sorted from blood, obtained in a trial of the OX40 agonist ivuxolimab. The receptor set was obtained from an adult with an advanced solid tumor such as melanoma, head and neck, liver or kidney cancer.

This clone was observed a single time. This chain links TRBV27 with TRBJ2-1, with a possible D match to TRBD1 (6 bases). Trimming stripped 10 bases from V and 7 bases from J, with 11 bases between. Germline V gives CDR1 MNHEY, CDR2 SMNVEV (reference sequence). The CDR3 loop spans 11 amino acids. The DNA of the CDR3 is TGTGCCACCCTACAGGGTAATGAGCAGTTCTTC. It codes for CATLQGNEQFF.

The chain carries TRBV4-1 and TRBJ2-3; TRBD2 matches 10 bases. The V gene end was trimmed by 4 bases and the J gene end by 2 bases; junction bases not matched to a gene: 6. This CDR3 has 16 amino acids. The germline V gene encodes CDR1 MGHRA and CDR2 YSYEKL. In nucleotides, the CDR3 is TGCGCCAGCAGCCGGGCTAGCGGGGGAGACACAGATACGCAGTATTTT. Its translation is CASSRASGGDTDTQYF.

V and J are TRBV2 and TRBJ1-3; D is ambiguous. CDR1 is SNHLY and CDR2 is FYNNEI in the germline V gene. The CDR3 covers 16 residues. V was clipped by 5 bases and J by 0 bases, with 14 bases between them. CDR3 nucleotide sequence: TGTGCCAGCAGTCTGGGCCAGGCAAGCTCTGGAAACACCATATATTTT. It specifies CASSLGQASSGNTIYF.

The chain recombines TRBV27 with TRBJ1-1; the D gene is possibly TRBD1 (5 bases). Trimming removed 0 bases from V and 4 bases from J, with 12 bases in between. Germline CDR1 is MNHEY and CDR2 is SMNVEV (reference sequence). This CDR3 contains 15 residues. CDR3 in amino acids: CASSLSSSGATEAFF. DNA of the CDR3: TGTGCCAGCAGTTTATCTTCTAGCGGGGCCACTGAAGCTTTCTTT.

The V gene is TRBV5-1, the J gene TRBJ2-7; D uncertain. Trimming took 3 bases from V and 3 from J, leaving 4 bases between them. The CDR3 contains 11 residues. CDR1 and CDR2 (germline): SGHRS, YFSETQ. CDR3 amino acids: CASSSLYEQYF. The DNA of the CDR3 is TGCGCCAGCAGCTCTCTCTACGAGCAGTACTTC.

The chain couples TRBV19 to TRBJ1-1; 7 bases are a match to TRBD1. The germline CDR1 and CDR2 sequences are LNHDA and SQIVND (reference sequence). The CDR3 totals 14 residues. J lost 4 bases, V lost 7 bases, and 9 bases had no gene match. CDR3 nucleotide sequence: TGTGCCAGTACCGATTGGGACAGTGGCACTGAAGCTTTCTTT. Protein: CASTDWDSGTEAFF.

V gene TRBV7-2 combines with J gene TRBJ1-6, with D unclear. The V gene's germline CDR1 is SGHTA and CDR2 FQGNSA. Trimming removed 3 bases from V and 7 bases from J, with 10 bases in between. The length of the CDR3 is 14 residues. The CDR3 region is CASSFVTSNSPLHF. CDR3 nucleotide sequence: TGTGCCAGCAGCTTCGTCACCTCGAATTCACCCCTCCACTTT.

The CDR3 coding sequence is TGTGCCAGCAGGTCACACAGGGACGGCACTGAAGCTTTCTTT. Encoded protein: CASRSHRDGTEAFF. The V call is TRBV28, the J call TRBJ1-1; weak D call: TRBD1 (6 bases). The germline gives CDR1 MDHEN, CDR2 SYDVKM. The CDR3 length is 14 residues. V was cut by 6 bases and J by 4 bases, with 15 bases left in between.

The genes are TRBV7-9 and TRBJ1-3, with D tentatively TRBD1 (5 bases). Germline V gene lookup returns CDR1 SEHNR and CDR2 FQNEAQ (reference sequence). V shed 5 bases and J shed 4 bases, with 15 bases lying between them. There are 15 residues in the CDR3. The CDR3 here is CASSAPPQGGNTIYF. The CDR3 region has the DNA TGTGCCAGCAGCGCGCCCCCTCAGGGCGGAAACACCATATATTTT.

V gene TRBV27 combines with J gene TRBJ1-6, with a possible D match to TRBD1 (5 bases). The CDR3 loop spans 14 amino acids. V was clipped by 9 bases and J by 7 bases, with 16 bases between them. CDR1 and CDR2 from the germline V gene are MNHEY and SMNVEV (reference sequence). CDR3 sequence: CASGTRGKNSPLHF. The CDR3 DNA is TGTGCCAGTGGGACCCGGGGTAAGAATTCACCCCTCCACTTT.

This chain connects TRBV9 to TRBJ2-5; 7 nucleotides agree with TRBD2. In germline, CDR1 is SGDLS, CDR2 YYNGEE. Trimming removed 4 bases from V and 2 bases from J; junction bases left unmatched: 11. The CDR3 length is 16 residues. Written as DNA, the CDR3 is TGTGCCAGCAGCCCATGGCTAGCGGACCTGCAAGAGACCCAGTACTTC. This sequence encodes CASSPWLADLQETQYF.

The chain has TRBV4-1 and TRBJ2-7; 15 bases are a match to TRBD2. V gave up 2 bases and J gave up 5 bases; unmatched junction bases: 1. CDR1 is MGHRA and CDR2 is YSYEKL in the germline V gene. CDR3 size: 15 residues. This CDR3 reads CASSQRTSGGDEQYF. The CDR3 DNA reads as TGCGCCAGCAGCCAAAGGACTAGCGGGGGGGACGAGCAGTACTTC.

The rearrangement joins TRBV29-1 to TRBJ2-7, with a possible D match to TRBD2 (5 bases). The V end lost 5 bases, the J end lost 3 bases, and 8 bases lay between the germline ends. Germline loops: CDR1 SQVTM, CDR2 ANQGSEA. The CDR3 is 11 amino acids. The CDR3: CSVSEGYEQYF. In DNA, the CDR3 is TGCAGCGTTAGTGAGGGCTACGAGCAGTACTTC.

The V and J genes are TRBV7-9 and TRBJ2-3, with D perhaps TRBD1 or TRBD2 (5 bases each). The CDR3 is 18 residues long. Trimming left V 4 bases short and J 6 bases short, with 26 bases between. Germline values: CDR1 SEHNR, CDR2 FQNEAQ (reference sequence). CDR3: CASSSFGKSEGDRDTQYF. CDR3 bases: TGTGCCAGCAGCTCATTCGGGAAATCCGAAGGGGATAGGGATACGCAGTATTTT.

The V call is TRBV6-1, the J call TRBJ1-2, with 10 bases that match TRBD1. Germline-derived CDR1 and CDR2 are MNHNS and SASEGT. Losses at the gene ends were 2 bases for V and 5 bases for J; bases not matched to a gene: 2. The CDR3 runs to 14 residues. CDR3 amino acids: CASSERTGGYGYTF. CDR3 sequence (DNA): TGTGCCAGCAGTGAACGGACAGGGGGTTATGGCTACACCTTC.

The V call is TRBV4-1, the J call TRBJ2-3; perhaps D is TRBD1 or TRBD2 (6 bases each). Per germline, CDR1 MGHRA and CDR2 YSYEKL. The V gene lost 0 bases and the J gene lost 4 bases, with 14 bases spanning the gap. The CDR3 totals 16 residues. DNA of the CDR3: TGCGCCAGCAGCCAAGATGGCCGGGGGCCCCCAGATACGCAGTATTTT. The encoded protein is CASSQDGRGPPDTQYF.

CDR3 loop: CASRGDRGQETQYF. The CDR3 DNA follows: TGTGCCAGCAGAGGGGACAGGGGGCAAGAGACCCAGTACTTC. This chain uses TRBV6-1 with TRBJ2-5, with TRBD1 identical over 11 bases. V shed 6 bases, J shed 2 bases, and the junction held 2 bases outside the gene matches. Germline CDR1 and CDR2: MNHNS and SASEGT. The CDR3 runs 14 residues.

This chain uses TRBV4-3 with TRBJ2-1; 11 bases map to TRBD2. Germline loops: CDR1 LGHNA, CDR2 YSLEER. The CDR3 length is 18 residues. Trimming cost V 3 bases and J 5 bases; bases outside gene matches: 12. Here the CDR3 reads CASSQILPGTSGNNEQFF. CDR3 DNA: TGCGCCAGCAGCCAGATACTACCCGGGACTAGCGGAAACAATGAGCAGTTCTTC.

The table lists this clone with a few counts. This sequence joins TRBV7-2 and TRBJ2-7; D not resolved. With 4 bases removed from V and 0 bases from J, the gap between germline ends came to 10 bases. The germline V gene encodes CDR1 SGHTA and CDR2 FQGNSA. CDR3 length equals 14 residues. The CDR3 loop reads CASSSRSTSYEQYF. Here the CDR3 DNA reads TGTGCCAGCAGCTCGCGGTCTACCTCCTACGAGCAGTACTTC.

The chain couples TRBV30 to TRBJ2-1, with D unresolved. Per germline, CDR1 GTSNPN and CDR2 SVGIG (reference sequence). The CDR3 extends over 14 amino acids. V was cut by 1 base and J by 5 bases, with 12 bases left in between. CDR3 bases: TGTGCCTGGAGTGACGAGATCTTGAACAATGAGCAGTTCTTC. Translated: CAWSDEILNNEQFF.

The count of this clone is one. The rearrangement joins TRBV7-9 to TRBJ1-1, with a weak D call TRBD1 (6 bases). Germline V gives CDR1 SEHNR, CDR2 FQNEAQ (reference sequence). The CDR3 runs 14 residues. Trimming left V 5 bases short and J 6 bases short, with 16 bases between. Here the CDR3 reads CASSPTGTAAEAFF. CDR3 coding DNA: TGTGCCAGCAGCCCGACAGGCACGGCGGCTGAAGCTTTCTTT.

The chain couples TRBV27 to TRBJ2-1; D is unresolved. Germline values: CDR1 MNHEY, CDR2 SMNVEV (reference sequence). The CDR3 runs to 13 residues. V dropped 0 bases and J dropped 5 bases, with 5 bases sitting between them. CDR3 sequence (DNA): TGTGCCAGCAGTTTATCTTCCAACAATGAGCAGTTCTTC. It yields the protein CASSLSSNNEQFF.

The table lists this clone with a few counts. The chain recombines TRBV14 with TRBJ1-4; D is ambiguous. Trimming pared 0 bases from V and 3 bases from J, leaving 5 bases between. The V gene's germline CDR1 is SGHDN and CDR2 FVKESK. The CDR3 runs to 14 residues. The CDR3 here is CASSQEWANEKLFF. CDR3 sequence (DNA): TGTGCCAGCAGCCAAGAATGGGCTAATGAAAAACTGTTTTTT.

This clone was seen a single time. The chain links TRBV5-8 to TRBJ2-7; D ambiguous. Trimming pared 2 bases from V and 0 bases from J, leaving 0 bases between. This CDR3 has 11 residues. Germline CDR1 reads SGHTS; CDR2 reads YDEGEE. CDR3 sequence: CASSFSYEQYF. CDR3 in DNA: TGTGCCAGCAGCTTCTCCTACGAGCAGTACTTC. Full variable domain (missing parts from reference TRBV5-8 and TRBJ2-7): EAGVTQSPTHLIKTRGQQATLRCSPISGHTSVYWYQQALGLGLQFLLWYDEGEERNRGNFPPRFSGRQFPNYSSELNVNALELEDSALYLCASSFSYEQYFGPGTRLTVT.

The gene calls are TRBV4-1 and TRBJ2-7; D unclear. The CDR3 covers 15 residues. CDR1 is MGHRA, CDR2 YSYEKL, per germline. Trimming cost V 2 bases and J 3 bases, with 14 bases left between them. The CDR3 here is CASSQTAGPGYEQYF. The CDR3 bases are TGCGCCAGCAGCCAAACGGCAGGACCGGGCTACGAGCAGTACTTC.

This sequence joins TRBV27 and TRBJ2-1; D could derive from TRBD1 or TRBD2 (5 bases each). Trimming cost V 2 bases and J 7 bases, with 9 bases left between them. This CDR3 is built from 13 residues. The germline gives CDR1 MNHEY, CDR2 SMNVEV (reference sequence). In DNA, the CDR3 is TGTGCCAGCAGTTTAGAGAGGGGTAATGAGCAGTTCTTC. It yields the protein CASSLERGNEQFF.

This clone was found once. This chain links TRBV7-7 with TRBJ2-3; 11 nucleotides match TRBD1. The germline CDR1 and CDR2 sequences are SSHAT and FNYEAQ (reference sequence). V trimming: 5 bases; J trimming: 5 bases; junction bases outside the gene matches: 6. The CDR3 covers 15 residues. CDR3 loop: CASSVGQGAGDTQYF. For the CDR3, the DNA is TGTGCCAGCAGCGTAGGACAGGGGGCTGGAGATACGCAGTATTTT.